The present entry profiles one TCR beta chain with its context. Produced via immunoSEQ multiplex PCR; TCRdb's table is partial and in-frame only. The data contain about 45,000 clones, 50% to 80% of them singletons. The sample belongs to a study of cytotoxic CD8 clonotypes in ibrutinib-treated CLL. This CDR3 contains 14 residues. Trimming took off 3 bases at V and 6 bases at J, with 13 bases between the two ends. From germline, CDR1 is MDHEN and CDR2 SYDVKM. The sequencing here drew on PBMCs, taken after 24 months of ibrutinib treatment. This TCR was sampled from a human donor with chronic lymphocytic leukemia. The genes are TRBV28 and TRBJ2-3; D is ambiguous. CDR3 amino acids: CASSLMQEMDTQYF. CDR3 nucleotides: TGTGCCAGCAGTTTGATGCAGGAAATGGATACGCAGTATTTT.